This T cell receptor (beta chain) was documented in a study of regulatory T cells in long-lasting Graves disease. As to time point: persistent/refractory GD, antithyroid drugs over 5 years with positive TRAb. The TCR library was prepared using RNA isolated from PBMCs. Doctors identified Graves' disease using the American Thyroid Association guidelines. Trimming took 5 bases from V and 6 from J; bases not matched to a gene: 6. This CDR3 has 16 residues. Germline V gene lookup returns CDR1 MDHEN and CDR2 SYDVKM. CDR3-region Arm-PCR and iRepertoire HTBI primers produced the TCR beta libraries. Each CDR3 protein gets one entry after TCRdb re-called the multiplex PCR reads with MiXCR. In the table there are about 470,000 distinct CDR3 sequences, roughly 21% of which are singletons.

This specimen was peripheral blood mononuclear cells (PBMCs), taken when the disease was refractory, from a patient treated with antithyroid drugs. The sequence came from a female donor with Graves disease. The chain recombines TRBV28 with TRBJ2-2; 13 bases match TRBD2. CDR3 DNA: TGTGCCAGCAGTAGACTAGCGGGAGGCGATCCCGGGGAGCTGTTTTTT. This codes for CASSRLAGGDPGELFF.